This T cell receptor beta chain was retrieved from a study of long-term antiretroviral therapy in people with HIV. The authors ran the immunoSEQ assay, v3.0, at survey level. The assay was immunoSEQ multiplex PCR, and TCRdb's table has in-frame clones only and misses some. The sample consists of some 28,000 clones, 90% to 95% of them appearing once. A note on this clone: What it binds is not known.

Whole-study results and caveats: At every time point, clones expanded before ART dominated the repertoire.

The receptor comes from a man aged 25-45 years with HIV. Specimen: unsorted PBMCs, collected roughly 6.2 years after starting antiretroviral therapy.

CDR3 amino acids: CASKGVNSIVPGYTF. CDR3 coding DNA: TGTGCCAGCAAGGGGGTGAACAGTATTGTCCCTGGCTACACCTTC. V and J are TRBV6-5 and TRBJ1-2; possible D gene TRBD1, 6 bases. Trimming stripped 7 bases from V and 7 bases from J, with 22 bases between. Per germline, CDR1 MNHEY and CDR2 SVGAGI. This CDR3 is 15 amino acids long.